The rows below give T cell receptor beta chains drawn from one sample of a study of blood T cell repertoires in COVID-19. Clones were sequenced by immunoSEQ multiplex PCR, and TCRdb holds only the in-frame ones, with some missing. This table has 150,000 to 200,000 clones, 87% appearing once. The material sequenced was peripheral blood. The origin of the receptors is a woman aged 45-59 years with acute or convalescent COVID-19. CDR3s include the opening cysteine and the closing phenylalanine or tryptophan. D genes are given only for firm matches. Expanded clones are given a class, and other clones once, few, many or no size at all.

TRBV18	TRBJ1-1	.	.	TGTGCCAGCTCACCTTTCCAGGGGTTGGACACTGAAGCTTTCTTT	CASSPFQGLDTEAFF
TRBV20-1	TRBJ2-1	.	TRBD2	TGCAGTGCGAGTAGCGGGGCTTACAATGAGCAGTTCTTC	CSASSGAYNEQFF
TRBV9	TRBJ1-3	.	.	TGTGCCAGCAGCGTAAAGGCGGGACCTGGAAACACCATATATTTT	CASSVKAGPGNTIYF
TRBV6-2/TRBV6-3	TRBJ2-2	.	.	TGTGCCAGCAGCCGCATCAGCGGATTGAACACCGGGGAGCTGTTTTTT	CASSRISGLNTGELFF
TRBV18	TRBJ1-1	.	.	TGTGCCAGCTCACACACCGGGGATTTCAACACTGAAGCTTTCTTT	CASSHTGDFNTEAFF
TRBV4-1	TRBJ1-2	few	.	TGCGCCAGCAGCCAAGTGGTCACAGGGAATAGCGGCTACACCTTC	CASSQVVTGNSGYTF
TRBV30	TRBJ2-6	.	.	TGTGCCTGGAGGCGGAGCTCTGGGGCCAACGTCCTGACTTTC	CAWRRSSGANVLTF
TRBV12-1	TRBJ1-5	once	.	TGTGCCAGCAGTTGGATTCGTTACGCGGGGAGTCAGCCCCAGCATTTT	CASSWIRYAGSQPQHF
TRBV6-2/TRBV6-3	TRBJ1-5	.	TRBD1	TGTGCCAGCAGCCAGGACAGGGGGCCTGGCAATCAGCCCCAGCATTTT	CASSQDRGPGNQPQHF
TRBV7-2	TRBJ2-3	.	TRBD1	TGTGCCAGCAGCTTAAACACAGGGGCGGTAGATACGCAGTATTTT	CASSLNTGAVDTQYF
TRBV7-2	TRBJ1-2	.	TRBD1	TGTGCCAGCAGCTTCACGGGGACAGACTATGGCTACACCTTC	CASSFTGTDYGYTF
TRBV30	TRBJ1-2	.	.	TGTGCCTGGAGTGCCACCCGGTGGTATGGCTACACCTTC	CAWSATRWYGYTF
TRBV6-1	TRBJ2-4	.	TRBD1	TGTGCCAGCAGTGCGATGGGGAGACAGGGAAAAAACATTCAGTACTTC	CASSAMGRQGKNIQYF
TRBV2	TRBJ2-7	.	.	TGTGCCAGCACAGGGAACTCCTACGAGCAGTACTTC	CASTGNSYEQYF
TRBV6-5	TRBJ2-7	.	TRBD1	TGTGCCAGCAGGGGGACAGTGGGAGCCTACGAGCAGTACTTC	CASRGTVGAYEQYF
TRBV13	TRBJ2-7	.	TRBD2	TGTGCCAGCAGCTCACGGGGGGAATTGAGAGAGCAGTACTTC	CASSSRGELREQYF
TRBV18	TRBJ1-1	.	TRBD1	TGTGCCAGCTCCCCAGCACAGGGGGCGACTCTAAACACTGAAGCTTTCTTT	CASSPAQGATLNTEAFF